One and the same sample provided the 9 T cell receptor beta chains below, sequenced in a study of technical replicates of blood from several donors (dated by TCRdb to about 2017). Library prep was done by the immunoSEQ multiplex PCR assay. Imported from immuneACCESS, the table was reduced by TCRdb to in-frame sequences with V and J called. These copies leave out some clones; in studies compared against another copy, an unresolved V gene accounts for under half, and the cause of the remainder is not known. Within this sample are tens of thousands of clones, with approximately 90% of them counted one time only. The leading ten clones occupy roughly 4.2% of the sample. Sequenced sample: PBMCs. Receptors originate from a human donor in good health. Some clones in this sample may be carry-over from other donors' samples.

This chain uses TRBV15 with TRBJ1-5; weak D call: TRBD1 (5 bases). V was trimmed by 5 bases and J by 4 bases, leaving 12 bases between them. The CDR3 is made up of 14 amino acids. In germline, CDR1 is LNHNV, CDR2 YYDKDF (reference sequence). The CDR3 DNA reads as TGTGCCACCAGCTTACTCTCAGGGAATCAGCCCCAGCATTTT. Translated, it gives CATSLLSGNQPQHF.

The CDR3 loop reads CASSLQLAGEQFF. For the CDR3, the DNA is TGTGCCAGCAGCTTACAGCTAGCGGGAGAGCAGTTCTTC. This chain joins TRBV7-7 and TRBJ2-1, with 9 positions matching TRBD2. CDR1 and CDR2 from the germline V gene are SSHAT and FNYEAQ (reference sequence). The CDR3 is 13 amino acids. V shed 2 bases, J shed 10 bases, and the junction held 3 bases outside the gene matches.

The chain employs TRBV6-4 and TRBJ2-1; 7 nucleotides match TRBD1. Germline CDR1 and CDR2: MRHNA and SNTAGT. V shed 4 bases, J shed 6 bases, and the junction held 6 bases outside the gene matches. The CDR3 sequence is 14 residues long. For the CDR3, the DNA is TGTGCCAGCAGTGGAGGGGGCGAAGGCAATGAGCAGTTCTTC. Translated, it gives CASSGGGEGNEQFF.

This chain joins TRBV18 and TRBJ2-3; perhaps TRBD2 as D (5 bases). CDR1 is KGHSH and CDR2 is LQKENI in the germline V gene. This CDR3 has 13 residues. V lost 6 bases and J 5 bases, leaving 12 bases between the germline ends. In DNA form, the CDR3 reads TGTGCCAGCTCGGACGGACGGGGAGATACGCAGTATTTT. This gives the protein CASSDGRGDTQYF. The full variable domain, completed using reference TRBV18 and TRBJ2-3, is NAGVMQNPRHLVRRRGQEARLRCSPMKGHSHVYWYRQLPEEGLKFMVYLQKENIIDESGMPKERFSAEFPKEGPSILRIQQVVRGDSAAYFCASSDGRGDTQYFGPGTRLTVL.

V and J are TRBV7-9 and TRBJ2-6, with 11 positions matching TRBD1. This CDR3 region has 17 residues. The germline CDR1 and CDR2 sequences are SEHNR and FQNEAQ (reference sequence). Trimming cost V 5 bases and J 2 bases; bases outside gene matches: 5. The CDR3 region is CASSPRDRGAGANVLTF. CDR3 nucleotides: TGTGCCAGCAGCCCACGGGACAGGGGGGCTGGGGCCAACGTCCTGACTTTC.

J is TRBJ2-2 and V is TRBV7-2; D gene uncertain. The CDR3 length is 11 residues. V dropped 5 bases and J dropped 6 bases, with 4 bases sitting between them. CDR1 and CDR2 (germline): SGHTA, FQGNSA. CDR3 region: CASSISGELFF. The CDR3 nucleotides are TGTGCCAGCAGCATCTCCGGGGAGCTGTTTTTT.

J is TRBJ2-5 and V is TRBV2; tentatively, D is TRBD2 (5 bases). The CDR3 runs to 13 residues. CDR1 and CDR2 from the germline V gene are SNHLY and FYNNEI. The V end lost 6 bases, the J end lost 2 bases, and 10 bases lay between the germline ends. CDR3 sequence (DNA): TGTGCCAGCAGCTTGACTATACAAGAGACCCAGTACTTC. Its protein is CASSLTIQETQYF.

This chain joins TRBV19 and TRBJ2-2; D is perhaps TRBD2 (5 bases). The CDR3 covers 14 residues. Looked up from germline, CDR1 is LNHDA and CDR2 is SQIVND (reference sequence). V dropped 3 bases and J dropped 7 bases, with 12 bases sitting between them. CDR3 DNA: TGTGCCAGTAGTATCAAGGCTGAGGGCGGGGAGCTGTTTTTT. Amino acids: CASSIKAEGGELFF.

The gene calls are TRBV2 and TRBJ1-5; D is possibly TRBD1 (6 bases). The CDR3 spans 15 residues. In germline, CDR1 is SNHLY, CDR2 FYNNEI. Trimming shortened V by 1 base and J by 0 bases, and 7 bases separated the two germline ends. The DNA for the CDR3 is TGTGCCAGCAGTGAAGGACAGGTTAGCAATCAGCCCCAGCATTTT. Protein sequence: CASSEGQVSNQPQHF.